Judged by abundance, the clone carrying this T cell receptor beta chain is medium-sized. The antigen is undetermined. This CDR3 spans 15 amino acids. The V gene's germline CDR1 is LNHDA and CDR2 SQIVND (reference sequence). V was cut by 3 bases and J by 0 bases, with 9 bases left in between. These data originate in a study of radiotherapy plus CTLA-4 blockade in lung cancer. Study-wide results and caveats: Response, reportedly, was best predicted by interferon-beta along with early blood T cell clone dynamics.

Assay used: immunoSEQ multiplex PCR; TCRdb lists only in-frame clones, some missing. The table records 35,000 to 45,000 clones, roughly 64% of them present only once. This sequence was found in a human donor with non-small cell lung cancer who had a partial response to radiotherapy plus ipilimumab. The J gene is TRBJ1-3, the V gene TRBV19; D is possibly TRBD1 (5 bases). The sample consisted of peripheral blood, taken from a patient treated with radiotherapy plus ipilimumab. The CDR3 region is CASSILQGSGNTIYF. The CDR3 nucleotides read TGTGCCAGTAGTATTCTCCAGGGCTCTGGAAACACCATATATTTT. The entire variable domain, with the rest obtained from reference TRBV19 and TRBJ1-3, is as follows: DGGITQSPKYLFRKEGQNVTLSCEQNLNHDAMYWYRQDPGQGLRLIYYSQIVNDFQKGDIAEGYSVSREKKESFPLTVTSAQKNPTAFYLCASSILQGSGNTIYFGEGSWLTVV.